This T cell receptor beta chain is drawn from a study of human T cells and chemical hapten exposure. Documented time point: patch test 3, about 24 weeks after DPC sensitization. Documented treatment: therapeutic diphenylcyclopropenone sensitization with weekly scalp DPC. Patients had alopecia, were aged 18 to 70, and were not pregnant. This CDR3 has 13 amino acids. Trimming pared 3 bases from V and 10 bases from J, leaving 13 bases between. From germline, CDR1 is SGHTA and CDR2 FQGNSA. Per the study methods: There were a median of around 96,000 TCRs per sample, with a range from roughly 20,000 to 690,600. One entry per CDR3 protein results from TCRdb running MiXCR on the RACE reads. In this record, the V and J calls reflect TCRdb's handling and not the investigators' own analysis. The sample yields tens of thousands of distinct CDR3 sequences, 9.9% seen once.

The sequence derives from a middle-aged woman with alopecia areata. Some clones in this sample may be carry-over from other donors' samples. The source was whole blood, collected in connection with sensitization to the hapten diphenylcyclopropenone (DPC). This rearrangement joins TRBV7-2 to TRBJ2-1; D is possibly TRBD2 (6 bases). The CDR3 loop reads CASSLRRREEQFF. The CDR3, as DNA: TGTGCCAGCAGCTTGAGACGGCGGGAAGAGCAGTTCTTC.